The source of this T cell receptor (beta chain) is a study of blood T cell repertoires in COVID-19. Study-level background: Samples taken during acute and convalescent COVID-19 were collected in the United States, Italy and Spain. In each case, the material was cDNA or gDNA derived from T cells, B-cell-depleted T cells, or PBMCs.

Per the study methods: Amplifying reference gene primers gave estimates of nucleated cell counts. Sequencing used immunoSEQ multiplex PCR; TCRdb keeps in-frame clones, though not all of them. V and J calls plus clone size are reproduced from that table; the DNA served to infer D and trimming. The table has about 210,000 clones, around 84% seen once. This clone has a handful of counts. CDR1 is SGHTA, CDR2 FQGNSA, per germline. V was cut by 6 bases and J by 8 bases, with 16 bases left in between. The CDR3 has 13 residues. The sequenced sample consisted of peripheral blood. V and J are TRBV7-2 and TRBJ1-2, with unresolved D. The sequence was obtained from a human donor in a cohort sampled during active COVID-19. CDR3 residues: CASRSEGRRGYTF. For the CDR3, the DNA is TGTGCCAGCAGATCAGAGGGTCGACGCGGCTACACCTTC.